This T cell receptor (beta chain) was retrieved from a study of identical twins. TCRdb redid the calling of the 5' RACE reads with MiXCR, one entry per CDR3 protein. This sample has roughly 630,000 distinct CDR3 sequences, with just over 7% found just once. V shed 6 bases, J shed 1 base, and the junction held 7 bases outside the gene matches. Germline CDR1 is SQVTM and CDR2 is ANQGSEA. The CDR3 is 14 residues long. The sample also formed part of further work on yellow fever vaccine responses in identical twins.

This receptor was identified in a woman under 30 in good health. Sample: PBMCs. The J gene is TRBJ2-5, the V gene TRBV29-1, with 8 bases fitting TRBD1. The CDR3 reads CSVASTGAQETQYF. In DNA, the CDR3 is TGCAGCGTCGCGTCGACAGGGGCCCAAGAGACCCAGTACTTC.